The source of this T cell receptor (beta chain) is a study of control samples from healthy donors and cancer patients. The CDR3 is made up of 13 amino acids. The V end lost 2 bases, the J end lost 4 bases, and 6 bases lay between the germline ends. Per germline, CDR1 SGHTA and CDR2 FQGTGA. Repertoires were generated with immunoSEQ multiplex PCR, while TCRdb's copy carries only in-frame clones and drops some. The sample holds about 410,000 clones, about 93% seen once. This chain links TRBV7-3 with TRBJ1-5; perhaps TRBD1 as D (6 bases). The receptor comes from a man in his forties with head and neck cancer. The sample comprised PBMCs. CDR3 residues: CASSLDRNQPQHF. In DNA, the CDR3 is TGTGCCAGCAGCTTAGACAGGAATCAGCCCCAGCATTTT.